The rows below give T cell receptor beta chains drawn from one sample of a study of T cell responses to AZD1222 COVID-19 vaccine. Profiling relied on immunoSEQ multiplex PCR, and the TCRdb table lists in-frame clones only, not all of them. The table records 100,000 to 150,000 clones, approximately 90% of them present only once. The sample was peripheral blood, taken on day 0 of AZD1222 vaccination. These TCRs come from an adult in good health. Each CDR3 is given with its conserved first and last residue. Each record gives: V gene, D gene, J gene, CDR3 protein, CDR3 DNA. D genes are given only for firm matches.

v_call: TRBV6-2/TRBV6-3
d_call: TRBD1
j_call: TRBJ1-6
cdr3_aa: CASSSQGVSPLHF
cdr3_nt: TGTGCCAGCAGCTCGCAGGGGGTTTCACCCCTCCACTTT

v_call: TRBV28
d_call: TRBD1
j_call: TRBJ2-7
cdr3_aa: CASSSGGQGGDEQYF
cdr3_nt: TGTGCCAGCAGTTCAGGGGGACAGGGCGGCGACGAGCAGTACTTC

v_call: TRBV2
d_call: TRBD2
j_call: TRBJ2-5
cdr3_aa: CASSHGLAAQETQYF
cdr3_nt: TGTGCCAGCAGTCATGGACTAGCGGCACAAGAGACCCAGTACTTC

v_call: TRBV28
d_call: TRBD1
j_call: TRBJ2-7
cdr3_aa: CASSKNRGVGEQYF
cdr3_nt: TGTGCCAGCAGTAAAAACAGGGGAGTGGGCGAGCAGTACTTC

v_call: TRBV12-3/TRBV12-4
d_call: TRBD2
j_call: TRBJ2-5
cdr3_aa: CASSAGLEETQYF
cdr3_nt: TGTGCCAGCAGTGCGGGACTAGAGGAGACCCAGTACTTC

v_call: TRBV13
d_call: .
j_call: TRBJ2-1
cdr3_aa: CASSSRAWGIGEQFF
cdr3_nt: TGTGCCAGCAGCTCCAGGGCGTGGGGGATAGGTGAGCAGTTCTTC

v_call: TRBV24-1
d_call: TRBD2
j_call: TRBJ2-2
cdr3_aa: CATLASGGPNTGELFF
cdr3_nt: TGTGCCACCTTGGCTAGCGGGGGCCCCAACACCGGGGAGCTGTTTTTT

v_call: TRBV4-3
d_call: TRBD2
j_call: TRBJ2-7
cdr3_aa: CASSQDMGGGGSYEQYF
cdr3_nt: TGCGCCAGCAGCCAAGATATGGGCGGGGGAGGCTCCTACGAGCAGTACTTC

v_call: TRBV27
d_call: TRBD2
j_call: TRBJ2-1
cdr3_aa: CASSRTSGRGLYEQFF
cdr3_nt: TGTGCCAGCAGCCGGACTAGCGGGAGGGGCCTCTATGAGCAGTTCTTC

v_call: TRBV2
d_call: .
j_call: TRBJ2-7
cdr3_aa: CASSDTLIGQYF
cdr3_nt: TGTGCCAGCAGTGACACCTTGATCGGGCAGTACTTC

v_call: TRBV11-2
d_call: .
j_call: TRBJ1-3
cdr3_aa: CASSATGHSGNTIYF
cdr3_nt: TGTGCCAGCAGCGCTACAGGGCACTCTGGAAACACCATATATTTT

v_call: TRBV24-1
d_call: .
j_call: TRBJ2-3
cdr3_aa: CATSPFGQSTDTQYF
cdr3_nt: TGTGCCACCAGTCCGTTCGGGCAGTCCACAGATACGCAGTATTTT

v_call: TRBV4-3
d_call: TRBD1
j_call: TRBJ2-7
cdr3_aa: CASSQFIPGQVSYEQYF
cdr3_nt: TGCGCCAGCAGCCAATTCATTCCGGGACAGGTGTCCTACGAGCAGTACTTC

v_call: TRBV7-2
d_call: .
j_call: TRBJ2-7
cdr3_aa: CASSYEQGGIYEQYF
cdr3_nt: TGTGCCAGCAGCTACGAACAGGGTGGGATCTACGAGCAGTACTTC

v_call: TRBV10-3
d_call: TRBD2
j_call: TRBJ2-3
cdr3_aa: CAISAPTGTSGDPDTQYF
cdr3_nt: TGTGCCATCAGTGCCCCCACCGGGACTAGCGGGGACCCCGATACGCAGTATTTT

v_call: TRBV18
d_call: .
j_call: TRBJ2-2
cdr3_aa: CASSPDSSGELFF
cdr3_nt: TGTGCCAGCTCACCTGACTCATCCGGGGAGCTGTTTTTT

v_call: TRBV24-1
d_call: .
j_call: TRBJ2-7
cdr3_aa: CATSDGRGLSYEQYF
cdr3_nt: TGTGCCACCAGTGATGGGCGGGGGCTCTCCTACGAGCAGTACTTC

v_call: TRBV21-1
d_call: .
j_call: TRBJ2-7
cdr3_aa: CASIPLHSGPKYF
cdr3_nt: TGTGCCAGCATCCCCCTTCACTCGGGTCCGAAGTACTTC

v_call: TRBV4-2
d_call: .
j_call: TRBJ1-1
cdr3_aa: CASSQEEGWNTEAFF
cdr3_nt: TGTGCCAGCAGCCAAGAGGAGGGATGGAACACTGAAGCTTTCTTT

v_call: TRBV5-1
d_call: .
j_call: TRBJ2-1
cdr3_aa: CASVPGTDHNEQFF
cdr3_nt: TGCGCCAGCGTACCCGGGACGGACCACAATGAGCAGTTCTTC